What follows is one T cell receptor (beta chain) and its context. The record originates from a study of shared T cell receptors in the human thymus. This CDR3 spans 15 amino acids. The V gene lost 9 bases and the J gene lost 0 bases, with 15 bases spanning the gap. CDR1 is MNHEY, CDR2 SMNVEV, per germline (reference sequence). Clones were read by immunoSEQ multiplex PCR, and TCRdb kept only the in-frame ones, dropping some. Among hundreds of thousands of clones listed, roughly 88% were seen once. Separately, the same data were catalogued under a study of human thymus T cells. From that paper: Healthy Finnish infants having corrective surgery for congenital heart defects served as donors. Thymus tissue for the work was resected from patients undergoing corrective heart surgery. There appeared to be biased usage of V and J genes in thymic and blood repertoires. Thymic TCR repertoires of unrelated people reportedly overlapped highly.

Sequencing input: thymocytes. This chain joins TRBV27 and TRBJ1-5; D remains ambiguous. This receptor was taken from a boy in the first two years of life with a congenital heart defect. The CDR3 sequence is CASLASYNSNQPQHF. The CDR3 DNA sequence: TGTGCCAGTCTTGCTTCCTATAATAGCAATCAGCCCCAGCATTTT.